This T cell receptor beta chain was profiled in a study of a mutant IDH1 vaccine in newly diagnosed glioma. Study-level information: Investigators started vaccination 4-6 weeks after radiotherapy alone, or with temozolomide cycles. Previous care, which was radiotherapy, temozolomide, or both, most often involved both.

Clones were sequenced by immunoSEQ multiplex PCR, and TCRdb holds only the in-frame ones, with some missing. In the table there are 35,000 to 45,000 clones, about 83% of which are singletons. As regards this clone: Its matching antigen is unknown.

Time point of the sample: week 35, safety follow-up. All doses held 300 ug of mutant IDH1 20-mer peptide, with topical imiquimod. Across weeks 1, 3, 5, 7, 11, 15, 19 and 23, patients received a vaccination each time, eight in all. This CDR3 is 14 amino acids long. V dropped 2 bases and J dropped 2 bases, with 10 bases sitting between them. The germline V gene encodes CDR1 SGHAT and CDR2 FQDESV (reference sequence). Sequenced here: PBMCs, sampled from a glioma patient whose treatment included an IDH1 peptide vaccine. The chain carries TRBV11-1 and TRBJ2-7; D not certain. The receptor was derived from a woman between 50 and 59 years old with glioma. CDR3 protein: CASSLLRNPYEQYF. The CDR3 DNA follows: TGTGCCAGCAGCTTACTCCGGAACCCCTACGAGCAGTACTTC.